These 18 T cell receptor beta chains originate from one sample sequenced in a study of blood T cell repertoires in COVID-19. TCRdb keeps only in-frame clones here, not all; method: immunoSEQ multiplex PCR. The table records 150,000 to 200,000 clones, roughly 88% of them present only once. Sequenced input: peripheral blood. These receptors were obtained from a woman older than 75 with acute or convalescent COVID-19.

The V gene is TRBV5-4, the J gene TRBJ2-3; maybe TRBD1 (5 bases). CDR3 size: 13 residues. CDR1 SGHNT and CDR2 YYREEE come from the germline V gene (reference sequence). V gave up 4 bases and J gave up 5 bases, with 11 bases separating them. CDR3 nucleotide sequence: TGTGCCAGCAGCCAGGGTAGGGAAGATACGCAGTATTTT. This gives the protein CASSQGREDTQYF.

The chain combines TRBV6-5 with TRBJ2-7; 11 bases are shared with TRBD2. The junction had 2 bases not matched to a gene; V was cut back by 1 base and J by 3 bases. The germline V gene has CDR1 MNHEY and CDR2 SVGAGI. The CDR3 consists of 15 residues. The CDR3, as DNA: TGTGCCAGCAGTTACTTAACTAGCGGGAGCTACGAGCAGTACTTC. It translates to CASSYLTSGSYEQYF.

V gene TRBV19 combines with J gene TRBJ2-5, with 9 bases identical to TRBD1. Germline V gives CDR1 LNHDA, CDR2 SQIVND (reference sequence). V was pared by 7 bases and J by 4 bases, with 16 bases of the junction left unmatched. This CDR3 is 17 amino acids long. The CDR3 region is CASTKGGGTGFRETQYF. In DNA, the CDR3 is TGTGCCAGTACCAAAGGTGGGGGGACAGGGTTTCGAGAGACCCAGTACTTC.

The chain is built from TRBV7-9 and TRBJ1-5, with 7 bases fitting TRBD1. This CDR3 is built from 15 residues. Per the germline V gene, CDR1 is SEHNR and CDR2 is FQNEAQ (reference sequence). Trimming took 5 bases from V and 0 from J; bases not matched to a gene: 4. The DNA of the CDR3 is TGTGCCAGCAGCCGGGGACAGACTAGCAATCAGCCCCAGCATTTT. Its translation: CASSRGQTSNQPQHF.

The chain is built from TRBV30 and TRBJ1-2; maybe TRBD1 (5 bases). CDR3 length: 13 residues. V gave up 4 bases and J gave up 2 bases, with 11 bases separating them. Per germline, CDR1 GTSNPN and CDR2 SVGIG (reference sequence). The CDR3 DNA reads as TGTGCCTGGACGGCAGGGTTAAACTATGGCTACACCTTC. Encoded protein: CAWTAGLNYGYTF.

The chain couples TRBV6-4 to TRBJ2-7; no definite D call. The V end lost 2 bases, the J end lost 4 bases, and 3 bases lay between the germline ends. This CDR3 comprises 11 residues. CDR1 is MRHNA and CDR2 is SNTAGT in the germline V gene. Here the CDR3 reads CASSDPYEQYF. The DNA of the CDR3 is TGTGCCAGCAGTGACCCTTACGAGCAGTACTTC.

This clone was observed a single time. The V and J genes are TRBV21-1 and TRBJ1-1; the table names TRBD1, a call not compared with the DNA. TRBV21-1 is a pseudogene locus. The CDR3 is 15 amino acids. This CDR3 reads CASSTRTGGNTEAFF. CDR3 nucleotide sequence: TGTGCCAGCAGCACTCGGACAGGGGGAAACACTGAAGCTTTCTTT.

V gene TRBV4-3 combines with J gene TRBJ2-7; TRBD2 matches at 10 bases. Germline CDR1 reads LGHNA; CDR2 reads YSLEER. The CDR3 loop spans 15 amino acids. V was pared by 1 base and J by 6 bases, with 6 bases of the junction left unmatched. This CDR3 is CASSQVVASGGEQYF. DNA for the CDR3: TGCGCCAGCAGCCAAGTAGTGGCTAGCGGGGGCGAGCAGTACTTC.

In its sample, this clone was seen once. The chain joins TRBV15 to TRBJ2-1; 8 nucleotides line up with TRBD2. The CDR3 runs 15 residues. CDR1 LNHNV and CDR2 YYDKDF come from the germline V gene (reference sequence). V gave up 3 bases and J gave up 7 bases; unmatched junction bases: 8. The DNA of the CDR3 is TGTGCCACCAGCAGGCCGAGCGGGAGACTTAATGAGCAGTTCTTC. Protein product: CATSRPSGRLNEQFF.

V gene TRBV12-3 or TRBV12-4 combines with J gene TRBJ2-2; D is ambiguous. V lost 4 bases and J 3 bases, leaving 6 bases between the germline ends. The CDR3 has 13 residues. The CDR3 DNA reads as TGTGCCAGCAGTTCAGTTTACACCGGGGAGCTGTTTTTT. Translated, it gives CASSSVYTGELFF.

CDR3 loop: CAHRLAGVRGTQYF. In nucleotides, the CDR3 is TGTGCCCACCGACTAGCGGGGGTTAGAGGTACGCAGTATTTT. The gene calls are TRBV30 and TRBJ2-3; 12 nucleotides match TRBD2. V shed 8 bases, J shed 8 bases, and the junction held 11 bases outside the gene matches. CDR1 and CDR2 from the germline V gene are GTSNPN and SVGIG (reference sequence). The CDR3 is made up of 14 amino acids.

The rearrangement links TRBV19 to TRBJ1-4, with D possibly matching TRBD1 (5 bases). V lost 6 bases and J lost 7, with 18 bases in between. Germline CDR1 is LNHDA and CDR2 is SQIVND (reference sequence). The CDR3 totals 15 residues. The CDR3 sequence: CASSIKQGRSEKLFF. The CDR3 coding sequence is TGTGCCAGTAGCATTAAGCAGGGAAGGAGTGAAAAACTGTTTTTT.

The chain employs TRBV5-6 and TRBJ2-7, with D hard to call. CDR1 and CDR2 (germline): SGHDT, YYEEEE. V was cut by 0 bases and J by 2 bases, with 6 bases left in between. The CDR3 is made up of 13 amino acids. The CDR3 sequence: CASSLGRAYEQYF. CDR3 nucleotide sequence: TGTGCCAGCAGCTTGGGTAGAGCCTACGAGCAGTACTTC.

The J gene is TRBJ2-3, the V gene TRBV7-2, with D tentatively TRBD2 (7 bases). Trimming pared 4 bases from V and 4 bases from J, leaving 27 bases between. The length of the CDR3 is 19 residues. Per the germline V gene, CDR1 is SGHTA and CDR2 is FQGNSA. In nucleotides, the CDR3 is TGTGCCAGCAGCTGGTTCGGAGGGCGCGGGGGCGCCAGGCCAGATACGCAGTATTTT. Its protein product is CASSWFGGRGGARPDTQYF.

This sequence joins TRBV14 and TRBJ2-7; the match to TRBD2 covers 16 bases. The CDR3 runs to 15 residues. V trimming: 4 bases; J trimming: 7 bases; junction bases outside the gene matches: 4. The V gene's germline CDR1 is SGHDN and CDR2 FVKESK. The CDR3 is CASSLGTSGRGEQYF. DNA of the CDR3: TGTGCCAGCAGCCTCGGGACTAGCGGGAGGGGGGAGCAGTACTTC. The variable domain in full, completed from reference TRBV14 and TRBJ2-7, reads EAGVTQFPSHSVIEKGQTVTLRCDPISGHDNLYWYRRVMGKEIKFLLHFVKESKQDESGMPNNRFLAERTGGTYSTLKVQPAELEDSGVYFCASSLGTSGRGEQYFGPGTRLTVT.

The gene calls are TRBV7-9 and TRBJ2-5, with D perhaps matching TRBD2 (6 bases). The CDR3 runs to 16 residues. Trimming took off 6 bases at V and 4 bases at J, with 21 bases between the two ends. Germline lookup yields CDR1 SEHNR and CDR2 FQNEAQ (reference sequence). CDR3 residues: CASSVRAGRGSETQYF. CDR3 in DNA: TGTGCCAGCAGTGTGAGGGCAGGACGGGGGTCAGAGACCCAGTACTTC.

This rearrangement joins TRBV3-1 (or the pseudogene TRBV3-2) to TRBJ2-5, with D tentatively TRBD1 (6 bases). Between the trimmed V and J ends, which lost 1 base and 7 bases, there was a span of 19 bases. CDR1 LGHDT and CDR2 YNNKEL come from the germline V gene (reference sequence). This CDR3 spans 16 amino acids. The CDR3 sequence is CASSQVNDRPRGTQYF. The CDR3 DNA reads TGTGCCAGCAGCCAAGTCAACGACAGGCCCAGGGGGACCCAGTACTTC.

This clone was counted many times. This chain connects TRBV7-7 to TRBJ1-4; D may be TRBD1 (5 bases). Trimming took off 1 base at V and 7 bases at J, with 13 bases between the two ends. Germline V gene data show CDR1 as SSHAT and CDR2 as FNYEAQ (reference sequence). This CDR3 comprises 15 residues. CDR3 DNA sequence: TGTGCCAGCAGCTTAGGCCAGGGAAACCGTGAAAAACTGTTTTTT. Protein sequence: CASSLGQGNREKLFF.